Listed below are T cell receptor beta chains from one sample, sequenced in a study of T cells in Graves' hyperthyroidism and ophthalmopathy. TCRdb used MiXCR to reprocess the multiplex PCR reads, holding one entry per CDR3 protein. The sample lists about 620,000 distinct CDR3 sequences, 16% occurring once. The sequenced material came from blood. These receptors originate from a woman between 25 and 40 years old with Graves' hyperthyroidism. Both conserved end residues are part of each CDR3. Each record gives: D gene, J gene, V gene, clone size, CDR3 DNA, CDR3 protein. D genes are given only for firm matches. Expanded clones are given a class, and other clones once, few, many or no size at all.

>TRBD1|TRBJ2-7|TRBV28|many
TGTGCCAGCAGTTTATACAGGGGCGAGCAGTACTTC
CASSLYRGEQYF
>-|TRBJ2-1|TRBV6-5|-
TGTGCCAGCAGTTACACAGCCCACAATGAGCAGTTCTTC
CASSYTAHNEQFF
>-|TRBJ2-6|TRBV14|-
TGTGCCAGCAGCCAAGCGACATCTGGGGCCAACGTCCTGACTTTC
CASSQATSGANVLTF
>-|TRBJ2-4|TRBV2|-
TGTGCCAGCAGGAAAGGGCTAGCCAAAAACATTCAGTACTTC
CASRKGLAKNIQYF
>-|TRBJ2-4|TRBV18|few
TGTGCCAGCTCAAGGATACCAGGGGCGGTCAAAAACATTCAGTACTTC
CASSRIPGAVKNIQYF
>TRBD1|TRBJ2-4|TRBV28|many
TGTGCCAGCAGCTTGTTTGGGACAGCTAAAAACATTCAGTACTTC
CASSLFGTAKNIQYF
>-|TRBJ2-5|TRBV27|-
TGTGCCAGCAGCCTGAGACGTATGGAGACCCAGTACTTC
CASSLRRMETQYF
>-|TRBJ2-1|TRBV24-1|many
TGTGCCACCAGCCCCGGTGGCCCCAATGAGCAGTTCTTC
CATSPGGPNEQFF
>-|TRBJ1-1|TRBV28|many
TGTGCCAGCAACCTCCCTTGGCCCGGGGCCGAAGCTTTCTTT
CASNLPWPGAEAFF
>TRBD2|TRBJ2-7|TRBV12-3/TRBV12-4|many
TGTGCCAGCAGTCGAGGACTAGCGGGGCCCTACGAGCAGTACTTC
CASSRGLAGPYEQYF
>-|TRBJ1-2|TRBV20-1|few
TGCAGTGCTGCTGAAACTAACTATGGCTACACCTTC
CSAAETNYGYTF
>-|TRBJ2-4|TRBV20-1|few
TGCAGTGCTCTACAAGTTACTAGTAACATTCAGTACTTC
CSALQVTSNIQYF
>TRBD2|TRBJ2-2|TRBV6-1|many
TGTGCCAGCAGAAGACTAGCGGGAGGGTTCGGGGAGCTGTTTTTT
CASRRLAGGFGELFF
>TRBD1|TRBJ2-1|TRBV27|-
TGTGCCAGCAGTTCATTGACAGGGTGGAATGAGCAGTTCTTC
CASSSLTGWNEQFF
>-|TRBJ1-3|TRBV6-5|-
TGTGCCAACAGTTACGGGTCGTCTGGAAACACCATATATTTT
CANSYGSSGNTIYF
>-|TRBJ2-5|TRBV4-1|-
TGCGCCAGCAGCCCCCAGCACGGAGAGACCCAGTACTTC
CASSPQHGETQYF
>TRBD1|TRBJ1-6|TRBV12-3/TRBV12-4|few
TGTGCCAGCAGGAAGGACAGGGGGCTTTCACCCCTCCACTTT
CASRKDRGLSPLHF
>-|TRBJ1-1|TRBV19|few
TGTGCCAGTAAGAACCAGGGTTACACTGAAGCTTTCTTT
CASKNQGYTEAFF
>TRBD1|TRBJ2-7|TRBV6-1|many
TGTGCCAGCACTTTCCGGGACAGAACCTACGAGCAGTACTTC
CASTFRDRTYEQYF
>-|TRBJ2-1|TRBV6-2/TRBV6-3|few
TGTGCCAGCAGTTACTCGGTGACCCTGCCCGGGAGCTCCTACAATGAGCAGTTCTTC
CASSYSVTLPGSSYNEQFF
>-|TRBJ1-1|TRBV3-1|many
TGTGCCAGCAGACAATTGGACAGCCAAACTGAAGCTTTCTTT
CASRQLDSQTEAFF
>TRBD2|TRBJ2-7|TRBV28|-
TGTGCCAGCAGTTTGGGACTAGCGGGAGCGAAGCAGTACTTC
CASSLGLAGAKQYF
>-|TRBJ2-1|TRBV4-1|-
TGCGCCAGCAGCCAGAGTAAGAGCTCCTACAATGAGCAGTTCTTC
CASSQSKSSYNEQFF